These 31 T cell receptor beta chains came from one sample sequenced in a study of shared clonotypes between healthy human individuals. Sequencing was performed with immunoSEQ multiplex PCR; in TCRdb, only in-frame clones are kept and a portion is missing. The sample records around 940,000 clones, around three quarters being singletons. The source material was memory CD4+ T cells sorted from blood. Subset given: CD45RA-negative fraction. These receptors were obtained from a man aged 18 to 29 in good health.

This rearrangement joins TRBV10-3 to TRBJ1-2; D remains unclear. CDR3 length: 14 residues. Germline V lookup: CDR1 ENHRY, CDR2 SYGVKD. V was shortened by 2 bases and J by 2 bases, with 9 bases between the two germline ends. CDR3 in amino acids: CAISEKDSNYGYTF. The CDR3 DNA is TGTGCCATCAGTGAGAAGGACTCAAACTATGGCTACACCTTC.

This clone was recorded only once. The identical CDR3 is also encoded by other nucleotide sequences in the sample. This chain connects TRBV5-5 to TRBJ1-3; 7 nucleotides agree with TRBD1. V was pared by 2 bases and J by 0 bases, with 2 bases of the junction left unmatched. The CDR3 runs to 15 residues. Germline values: CDR1 SGHKS, CDR2 YYEKEE (reference sequence). The CDR3 sequence: CASSLTGVSGNTIYF. The CDR3 DNA reads TGTGCCAGCAGCTTAACAGGGGTCTCTGGAAACACCATATATTTT.

The CDR3 loop reads CASSKCGVPTCDTQYF. The CDR3 DNA reads TGTGCCAGCAGCAAATGCGGGGTTCCTACATGCGATACGCAGTATTTT. The rearrangement links TRBV21-1 to TRBJ2-3; TRBD2, the table's D call, was not compared with the DNA. TRBV21-1 is reported as a pseudogene. The CDR3 spans 16 residues.

As for this clone: A junction boundary mismatches the germline segment, possibly from a read error. The chain joins TRBV12-5 to TRBJ2-2, with 7 bases identical to TRBD1. This CDR3 spans 14 amino acids. Per the germline V gene, CDR1 is LGHNT and CDR2 is FRNRAP. CDR3 region: CASGLQGSTGKLFF. CDR3 bases: TGTGCTAGTGGTTTACAGGGGAGCACCGGGAAGCTGTTTTTT.

The V gene is TRBV5-1, the J gene TRBJ2-6; 7 bases line up with TRBD1. Germline CDR1 is SGHRS and CDR2 is YFSETQ. The CDR3 consists of 18 residues. V was clipped by 4 bases and J by 0 bases; unmatched bases: 10. The CDR3 DNA reads as TGCGCCAGCAGCGATGACAGGGCGCCGATCTCTGGGGCCAACGTCCTGACTTTC. Its protein product is CASSDDRAPISGANVLTF.

V is TRBV6-6 and J is TRBJ1-5; a weak D match, TRBD1 (6 bases). The CDR3 covers 14 residues. CDR1 MNHNY and CDR2 SVGAGI come from the germline V gene (reference sequence). Deletions cut 6 bases from V and 5 bases from J, with 14 bases between. Here the CDR3 DNA reads TGTGCCAGCAGCCGCCCGACAGGTGATCAGCCCCAGCATTTT. Its protein product is CASSRPTGDQPQHF.

CDR3 bases: TGTGCCAGCAGTCCCGGCGTACGGTCTTTAGGGAAAAATCAGCCCCAGCATTTT. Its protein is CASSPGVRSLGKNQPQHF. The J gene is TRBJ1-5, the V gene TRBV28; D gene unclear. Germline V gives CDR1 MDHEN, CDR2 SYDVKM. The CDR3 consists of 18 residues. The ends were cut back, 5 bases at V and 4 bases at J, with 24 bases in the middle.

J is TRBJ1-2 and V is TRBV11-2, with a possible D match to TRBD1 (6 bases). Germline V gene data show CDR1 as SGHAT and CDR2 as FQNNGV. Deletions cut 3 bases from V and 3 bases from J, with 14 bases between. There are 15 residues in the CDR3. DNA of the CDR3: TGTGCCAGCAGCTTGGACAGCTACTATGACTATGGCTACACCTTC. Translation: CASSLDSYYDYGYTF.

This sequence joins TRBV5-1 and TRBJ1-1; D is perhaps TRBD1 (5 bases). Trimming cost V 4 bases and J 1 base, with 14 bases left between them. The CDR3 has 15 amino acids. In germline, CDR1 is SGHRS, CDR2 YFSETQ. This CDR3 is CASSPPGGGNTEAFF. CDR3 nucleotides: TGCGCCAGCAGCCCGCCGGGGGGAGGGAACACTGAAGCTTTCTTT.

The chain combines TRBV9 with TRBJ2-3; D possibly corresponds to TRBD1 (6 bases). Germline V gene data show CDR1 as SGDLS and CDR2 as YYNGEE. Trimming cost V 1 base and J 5 bases, with 8 bases left between them. The CDR3 covers 13 residues. CDR3 in amino acids: CASSVLQGDTQYF. As DNA, the CDR3 is TGTGCCAGCAGCGTATTACAGGGAGATACGCAGTATTTT.

This chain uses TRBV2 with TRBJ2-5; D gene uncertain. The germline V and J ends were trimmed by 4 bases and 5 bases, with 8 bases remaining between them. The CDR3 spans 12 residues. Germline V CDR1 and CDR2: SNHLY, FYNNEI. The CDR3 DNA is TGTGCCAGCAGTGCTGTCTCCGAGACCCAGTACTTC. It yields the protein CASSAVSETQYF.

This clone was seen once. The chain recombines TRBV7-9 with TRBJ1-2; 9 bases align to TRBD1. V was pared by 2 bases and J by 3 bases, with 4 bases of the junction left unmatched. The length of the CDR3 is 15 residues. The germline V gene encodes CDR1 SEHNR and CDR2 FQNEAQ (reference sequence). CDR3 in DNA: TGTGCCAGCAGCTTAAGTGACAGGGGGTACTATGGCTACACCTTC. Its translation is CASSLSDRGYYGYTF.

The V gene is TRBV6-1, the J gene TRBJ1-2, with D possibly being TRBD1 (5 bases). There are 14 residues in the CDR3. Trimming shortened V by 3 bases and J by 4 bases, and 12 bases separated the two germline ends. CDR1 is MNHNS and CDR2 is SASEGT in the germline V gene. The CDR3 sequence is CASSDPGRLYGYTF. CDR3 nucleotide sequence: TGTGCCAGCAGTGATCCGGGACGGCTCTATGGCTACACCTTC.

The sample holds a few counts of this clone. The chain has TRBV2 and TRBJ2-5; no clear D gene. CDR1 is SNHLY, CDR2 FYNNEI, per germline. CDR3 length: 10 amino acids. V was pared by 6 bases and J by 5 bases, with 4 bases between. CDR3 DNA sequence: TGTGCCAGCAGGTTTGAGACCCAGTACTTC. Translating gives CASRFETQYF.

V gene TRBV18 combines with J gene TRBJ1-1, with D tentatively TRBD1 (6 bases). This CDR3 has 15 amino acids. V was shortened by 1 base and J by 2 bases, with 11 bases between the two germline ends. Germline V lookup: CDR1 KGHSH, CDR2 LQKENI. The chain's CDR3 is CASSPLGGGNTEAFF. For the CDR3, the DNA is TGTGCCAGCTCACCACTGGGCGGGGGCAACACTGAAGCTTTCTTT.

CDR3 in amino acids: CASSLVRRASNEKLFF. Here the CDR3 DNA reads TGTGCCAGCAGCCTCGTGCGTCGGGCCAGTAATGAAAAACTGTTTTTT. The V gene is TRBV7-2, the J gene TRBJ1-4; D not certain. Per the germline V gene, CDR1 is SGHTA and CDR2 is FQGNSA. Trimming took off 5 bases at V and 4 bases at J, with 17 bases between the two ends. The CDR3 sequence is 16 residues long.

In this sample, this clone turned up a few times. The chain joins TRBV7-9 to TRBJ1-1; the D is unclear. The V gene lost 5 bases and the J gene lost 7 bases, with 8 bases spanning the gap. CDR3 length: 11 amino acids. Germline CDR1 reads SEHNR; CDR2 reads FQNEAQ (reference sequence). The CDR3 nucleotides read TGTGCCAGCAGCGCTACGATTGAAGCTTTCTTT. Encoded protein: CASSATIEAFF.

The CDR3 reads CAWSGSSGLSYEQYF. The CDR3 DNA is TGTGCCTGGAGTGGCTCTAGCGGGTTATCCTACGAGCAGTACTTC. The chain uses TRBV30 and TRBJ2-5, with 8 bases lining up with TRBD2. Gene TRBJ2-7 matches the end of the DNA better, so the J call may be wrong. Germline V gene lookup returns CDR1 GTSNPN and CDR2 SVGIG (reference sequence). The CDR3 has 15 residues.

The chain couples TRBV11-2 to TRBJ2-1; 8 nucleotides line up with TRBD2. The CDR3 is 15 residues long. Germline lookup yields CDR1 SGHAT and CDR2 FQNNGV. The V and J ends lost 4 bases and 1 base, in that order; junction bases with no gene match: 3. The CDR3 DNA follows: TGTGCCAGCAGCTACACGGGGGGGTCCTACAATGAGCAGTTCTTC. This sequence encodes CASSYTGGSYNEQFF.

The chain combines TRBV11-3 with TRBJ2-7; TRBD1 aligns across 8 bases. CDR3 size: 15 residues. V was clipped by 5 bases and J by 0 bases; unmatched bases: 6. Germline lookup yields CDR1 SGHNT and CDR2 YENEEA. DNA of the CDR3: TGTGCCAGCAGCCCAGGACAGGGAAGCTCCTACGAGCAGTACTTC. Translating gives CASSPGQGSSYEQYF. The full variable domain, rest sourced from reference TRBV11-3 and TRBJ2-7, is EAGVVQSPRYKIIEKKQPVAFWCNPISGHNTLYWYLQNLGQGPELLIRYENEEAVDDSQLPKDRFSAERLKGVDSTLKIQPAELGDSAVYLCASSPGQGSSYEQYFGPGTRLTVT.

The gene calls are TRBV4-1 and TRBJ2-7; D is ambiguous. The CDR3 is made up of 14 amino acids. With 0 bases removed from V and 5 bases from J, the gap between germline ends came to 11 bases. The V gene's germline CDR1 is MGHRA and CDR2 YSYEKL. DNA for the CDR3: TGCGCCAGCAGCCAAGATCGTGCCGGCCACGAGCAGTACTTC. It codes for CASSQDRAGHEQYF.

The V gene is TRBV10-1, the J gene TRBJ2-2; D might be TRBD1 (6 bases). The CDR3 contains 16 residues. Trimming left V 3 bases short and J 5 bases short, with 16 bases between. Germline assignment: CDR1 WNHNN and CDR2 SYGVQD (reference sequence). The CDR3 sequence: CASSDSGKRGTGELFF. CDR3 bases: TGCGCCAGCAGTGATTCGGGGAAAAGGGGGACCGGGGAGCTGTTTTTT.

The chain carries TRBV5-4 and TRBJ2-7, with 10 positions matching TRBD1. This CDR3 is built from 17 residues. CDR1 and CDR2 from the germline V gene are SGHNT and YYREEE (reference sequence). Germline trimming cut 0 bases from V and 2 bases from J; bases unmatched to any gene: 8. In DNA form, the CDR3 reads TGTGCCAGCAGCTTGGGGCTTGGACAGGGGGTCCCCTACGAGCAGTACTTC. Protein: CASSLGLGQGVPYEQYF.

The chain recombines TRBV9 with TRBJ1-2; D possibly corresponds to TRBD1 (5 bases). Germline CDR1 SGDLS, CDR2 YYNGEE. V shed 0 bases and J shed 4 bases, with 7 bases lying between them. The CDR3 is made up of 13 amino acids. In DNA, the CDR3 is TGTGCCAGCAGCGTAGATGGGGCCTATGGCTACACCTTC. Translation: CASSVDGAYGYTF.

V usage is TRBV5-6 and J usage is TRBJ2-1; 7 bases fit TRBD2. The ends lost 0 bases at V and 4 bases at J; junction bases unmatched: 7. Germline CDR1 SGHDT, CDR2 YYEEEE. CDR3 size: 16 residues. CDR3 sequence reads: CASSLARTSFYNEQFF. The CDR3, as DNA: TGTGCCAGCAGCTTGGCCAGGACTAGTTTTTACAATGAGCAGTTCTTC.

The CDR3 region has the DNA TGTGCCAGCAGCCTAGGCACAGCCTATGGCTACACCTTC. This encodes CASSLGTAYGYTF. The J gene is TRBJ1-2, the V gene TRBV7-2; D gene ambiguous. Trimming left V 5 bases short and J 4 bases short, with 11 bases between. The CDR3 runs to 13 residues. Germline assignment: CDR1 SGHTA and CDR2 FQGNSA.

This chain joins TRBV14 and TRBJ2-5; D might be TRBD2 (6 bases). V was shortened by 1 base and J by 0 bases, with 12 bases between the two germline ends. This CDR3 contains 16 residues. Germline V lookup: CDR1 SGHDN, CDR2 FVKESK. The CDR3 is CASSQVSGVYQETQYF. CDR3 in DNA: TGTGCCAGCAGCCAAGTTAGCGGAGTTTACCAAGAGACCCAGTACTTC.

The sample holds a few counts of this clone. The chain links TRBV2 to TRBJ1-5, with no clear D. The germline V and J ends were trimmed by 3 bases and 7 bases, with 10 bases remaining between them. Germline V gene data show CDR1 as SNHLY and CDR2 as FYNNEI. The length of the CDR3 is 13 residues. The CDR3 DNA is TGTGCCAGCAGTGACGAAGAGAGGCAGCCCCAGCATTTT. This sequence encodes CASSDEERQPQHF.

This rearrangement joins TRBV4-1 to TRBJ1-5; D is unclear. This CDR3 is built from 11 residues. Germline V gives CDR1 MGHRA, CDR2 YSYEKL. Trimming left V 6 bases short and J 13 bases short, with 13 bases between. The CDR3 DNA reads TGCGCCAGCAGTCAAAAACGGAAACAGCATTTT. Its translation: CASSQKRKQHF.

The gene calls are TRBV30 and TRBJ2-1; TRBD2 agrees at 10 bases. Trimming at V came to 4 bases and at J to 5 bases, leaving 11 bases not matched to a gene. Per germline, CDR1 GTSNPN and CDR2 SVGIG (reference sequence). The CDR3 spans 16 residues. The chain's CDR3 is CAWKSRRTSGHNEQFF. CDR3 DNA sequence: TGTGCCTGGAAGTCACGTAGGACTAGCGGACACAATGAGCAGTTCTTC.

V gene TRBV6-4 combines with J gene TRBJ2-7; D is undetermined. Germline assignment: CDR1 MRHNA and CDR2 SNTAGT. The CDR3 length is 13 residues. V dropped 3 bases and J dropped 3 bases, with 9 bases sitting between them. The CDR3 sequence: CASSERRLYEQYF. The CDR3 DNA reads TGTGCCAGCAGTGAGAGACGACTCTACGAGCAGTACTTC.